What follows are 24 T cell receptor beta chains derived from one specimen sequenced in a study of OX40 agonist ivuxolimab in advanced cancers. The protocol used for the library was the immunoSEQ multiplex PCR assay. In its TCRdb copy, this immuneACCESS table keeps in-frame sequences only and misses some clones. Where compared with another copy, unresolved V genes explain less than half of these, and the others have no known cause. This sample holds about 77,000 clones; around 87% were observed only once. The ten largest make up about 0.57% of the sample. This sample comprised CD4+ or CD8+ T cells sorted from blood, obtained in a trial of the OX40 agonist ivuxolimab. The receptors come from an adult with an advanced solid tumor such as melanoma, head and neck, liver or kidney cancer.

The chain carries TRBV30 and TRBJ2-7; 7 nucleotides agree with TRBD1. CDR3 length: 13 residues. V gave up 8 bases and J gave up 4 bases; unmatched junction bases: 11. CDR1 is GTSNPN and CDR2 is SVGIG in the germline V gene (reference sequence). The chain's CDR3 is CAGRIGGVYEQYF. Written as DNA, the CDR3 is TGTGCCGGTCGTATAGGGGGCGTTTACGAGCAGTACTTC. The whole variable domain, remainder taken from reference TRBV30 and TRBJ2-7, is SQTIHQWPATLVQPVGSPLSLECTVEGTSNPNLYWYRQAAGRGLQLLFYSVGIGQISSEVPQNLSASRPQDRQFILSSKKLLLSDSGFYLCAGRIGGVYEQYFGPGTRLTVT.

This clone was recorded once. This chain connects TRBV6-1 to TRBJ1-6; no clear D. CDR1 is MNHNS and CDR2 is SASEGT in the germline V gene. This CDR3 contains 16 residues. V lost 4 bases and J 5 bases, leaving 15 bases between the germline ends. CDR3 residues: CASSVIRNIDNSPLHF. In DNA form, the CDR3 reads TGTGCCAGCAGTGTCATCAGGAACATCGATAATTCACCCCTCCACTTT.

This chain connects TRBV5-6 to TRBJ1-6; TRBD1 matches 8 bases. The CDR3 is 16 residues long. The germline gives CDR1 SGHDT, CDR2 YYEEEE. V shed 7 bases and J 9 bases; nucleotides not matched to a gene: 15. The DNA of the CDR3 is TGTGCCAGCCGGACAGGGCCCTATAAAATACGTTCACCCCTCCACTTT. It specifies CASRTGPYKIRSPLHF.

As DNA, the CDR3 is TGTGCCAGCAGCCCAACAGGGCCCAAAGAAAAACTGTTTTTT. It codes for CASSPTGPKEKLFF. This chain links TRBV7-3 with TRBJ1-4, with D maybe TRBD1 (6 bases). Germline V gene lookup returns CDR1 SGHTA and CDR2 FQGTGA. The CDR3 is 14 residues long. Trimming left V 5 bases short and J 8 bases short, with 15 bases between.

The chain links TRBV4-3 to TRBJ1-1; unclear D gene. V lost 1 base, J lost 2 bases, and 8 bases lay in between. There are 14 residues in the CDR3. CDR1 is LGHNA, CDR2 YSLEER, per germline. Here the CDR3 reads CASSQVTVNTEAFF. The CDR3 DNA reads TGCGCCAGCAGCCAAGTAACGGTTAACACTGAAGCTTTCTTT.

This clone was detected once. This chain uses TRBV6-6 with TRBJ2-3; 7 nucleotides agree with TRBD2. The germline gives CDR1 MNHNY, CDR2 SVGAGI (reference sequence). The CDR3 consists of 15 residues. V lost 7 bases, J lost 3 bases, and 10 bases stayed unmatched. The CDR3 reads CASILRGGGTDTQYF. The CDR3 DNA sequence: TGTGCCAGCATTTTACGGGGCGGGGGAACAGATACGCAGTATTTT.

This clone was counted a single time. The chain recombines TRBV6-1 with TRBJ1-1; 7 bases fit TRBD1. Germline lookup yields CDR1 MNHNS and CDR2 SASEGT. The CDR3 spans 14 residues. After removal of 3 bases from V and 4 bases from J, the junction contained 5 bases not matched to a gene. CDR3 sequence (DNA): TGTGCCAGCAGTGAGGAGGGGGCCTCCACTGAAGCTTTCTTT. It translates to CASSEEGASTEAFF.

This clone has just a few counts. The rearrangement joins TRBV18 to TRBJ1-2; 8 bases are a match to TRBD1. The CDR3 consists of 12 residues. With V trimmed by 5 bases and J by 6 bases, 2 bases remained unmatched. Germline loops: CDR1 KGHSH, CDR2 LQKENI. This chain's CDR3 is CASSTGQDGYTF. The CDR3 DNA follows: TGTGCCAGCTCAACGGGACAGGATGGCTACACCTTC.

Here the CDR3 DNA reads TGTGCCAGCAGTGCTCAGGGGGCCGAGACCCAGTACTTC. Its translation: CASSAQGAETQYF. This chain uses TRBV6-1 with TRBJ2-5; 8 bases fit TRBD1. The CDR3 totals 13 residues. The junction had 3 bases not matched to a gene; V was cut back by 4 bases and J by 5 bases. From germline, CDR1 is MNHNS and CDR2 SASEGT.

The V and J genes are TRBV7-2 and TRBJ1-1, with D maybe TRBD1 (5 bases). The V and J ends lost 5 bases and 6 bases respectively, with 22 bases between them. The CDR3 loop spans 16 amino acids. CDR1 and CDR2 (germline): SGHTA, FQGNSA. CDR3 in DNA: TGTGCCAGCAGCCCTACAAGACAGATGATTCTGGCTGAAGCTTTCTTT. It encodes CASSPTRQMILAEAFF.

The V gene is TRBV5-4, the J gene TRBJ1-2; 8 bases match TRBD1. CDR1 is SGHNT, CDR2 YYREEE, per germline (reference sequence). The CDR3 is made up of 14 amino acids. V lost 1 base, J lost 4 bases, and 3 bases stayed unmatched. In nucleotides, the CDR3 is TGTGCCAGCAGCTTGAGGCAGGGGGCCTATGGCTACACCTTC. It encodes CASSLRQGAYGYTF.

The V gene is TRBV10-3, the J gene TRBJ2-7, with D perhaps matching TRBD2 (6 bases). The germline V gene has CDR1 ENHRY and CDR2 SYGVKD. The CDR3 loop spans 14 amino acids. V lost 4 bases and J lost 2, with 12 bases in between. CDR3 coding DNA: TGTGCCATCAGTGCCGCGGGGCTCCCCTACGAGCAGTACTTC. Its protein is CAISAAGLPYEQYF.

The rearrangement links TRBV30 to TRBJ2-5; 10 bases match TRBD2. V lost 4 bases to trimming and J lost 9 bases; unmatched junction nucleotides: 8. The CDR3 totals 13 residues. Germline V gene sequence: CDR1 GTSNPN, CDR2 SVGIG (reference sequence). CDR3 DNA sequence: TGTGCCTGGACTAGCGGGGGTACTTGGTCCCAGTACTTC. Its protein product is CAWTSGGTWSQYF.

In its sample, this clone was seen once. The rearrangement uses TRBV7-2 and TRBJ1-6; D gene uncertain. Trimming took off 0 bases at V and 0 bases at J, with 9 bases between the two ends. Germline CDR1 reads SGHTA; CDR2 reads FQGNSA. The CDR3 covers 17 residues. The CDR3 DNA follows: TGTGCCAGCAGCTTAGCCGAAAGGAGCTCCTATAATTCACCCCTCCACTTT. It translates to CASSLAERSSYNSPLHF.

The CDR3 coding sequence is TGTGCCAGCAGCGGTTGGGGAACAGGGGAAAAACTGTTTTTT. Its translation is CASSGWGTGEKLFF. V and J are TRBV5-8 and TRBJ1-4; TRBD1 might be the D (6 bases). V lost 4 bases to trimming and J lost 8 bases, with 15 bases between them. The CDR3 extends over 14 amino acids. CDR1 and CDR2 from the germline V gene are SGHTS and YDEGEE. The whole variable domain, filled in from reference TRBV5-8 and TRBJ1-4, reads EAGVTQSPTHLIKTRGQQATLRCSPISGHTSVYWYQQALGLGLQFLLWYDEGEERNRGNFPPRFSGRQFPNYSSELNVNALELEDSALYLCASSGWGTGEKLFFGSGTQLSVL.

The chain combines TRBV6-4 with TRBJ2-3, with D possibly matching TRBD2 (5 bases). The CDR3 runs 16 residues. The V end lost 0 bases, the J end lost 4 bases, and 14 bases lay between the germline ends. Germline V gene lookup returns CDR1 MRHNA and CDR2 SNTAGT. DNA for the CDR3: TGTGCCAGCAGTGACTCAGCAGCGGTGCAGGCAGATACGCAGTATTTT. Residues: CASSDSAAVQADTQYF.

This sequence joins TRBV5-1 and TRBJ1-2; TRBD1 matches at 7 bases. The germline gives CDR1 SGHRS, CDR2 YFSETQ. The CDR3 loop spans 15 amino acids. V lost 5 bases to trimming and J lost 4 bases; unmatched junction nucleotides: 11. CDR3 nucleotides: TGCGCCAGCAGTGAGGACAGGCCCCTAATCTATGGCTACACCTTC. It encodes CASSEDRPLIYGYTF.

The rearrangement uses TRBV10-3 and TRBJ2-5; maybe TRBD2 (6 bases). This CDR3 spans 13 amino acids. V dropped 6 bases and J dropped 5 bases, with 13 bases sitting between them. CDR1 is ENHRY, CDR2 SYGVKD, per germline. CDR3 in amino acids: CAISPGEAETQYF. DNA for the CDR3: TGTGCCATCAGCCCGGGGGAGGCTGAGACCCAGTACTTC.

This clone showed up just a few times. This chain uses TRBV7-2 with TRBJ1-3; TRBD1 might be the D (6 bases). V lost 3 bases and J lost 1, with 10 bases in between. The CDR3 length is 15 residues. Germline CDR1 SGHTA, CDR2 FQGNSA. The chain's CDR3 is CASSLHGTSGNTIYF. CDR3 bases: TGTGCCAGCAGCTTGCACGGGACATCTGGAAACACCATATATTTT.

Of note for this clone: One end of the junction varies from germline; a read error may be responsible. The chain has TRBV9 and TRBJ2-5; D ambiguous. Germline CDR1 is SGDLS and CDR2 is YYNGEE. The CDR3 loop spans 16 amino acids. CDR3 region: CASSVAASIGQGTQYF. Written as DNA, the CDR3 is TGTGCCAGCAGCGTAGCGGCATCTATAGGGCAAGGGACCCAGTACTTC. Supplemented by reference TRBV9 and TRBJ2-5, the full variable domain reads DSGVTQTPKHLITATGQRVTLRCSPRSGDLSVYWYQQSLDQGLQFLIQYYNGEERAKGNILERFSAQQFPDLHSELNLSSLELGDSALYFCASSVAASIGQGTQYFGPGTRLLVL.

J is TRBJ2-6 and V is TRBV5-4; tentative D call: TRBD2 (5 bases). Germline V CDR1 and CDR2: SGHNT, YYREEE (reference sequence). This CDR3 region has 17 residues. The V gene lost 4 bases and the J gene lost 4 bases, with 18 bases spanning the gap. This chain's CDR3 is CASSPPRGAVGANVLTF. The CDR3 nucleotides are TGTGCCAGCAGCCCCCCCCGGGGTGCGGTAGGGGCCAACGTCCTGACTTTC.

This chain links TRBV29-1 with TRBJ1-2, with D unresolved. V gave up 5 bases and J gave up 4 bases, with 8 bases separating them. The CDR3 sequence is 11 residues long. Germline CDR1 and CDR2: SQVTM and ANQGSEA. CDR3 residues: CSVTSSYGYTF. CDR3 DNA: TGCAGCGTTACATCATCCTATGGCTACACCTTC.

The chain joins TRBV2 to TRBJ2-5; TRBD2 aligns across 12 bases. Germline V gene lookup returns CDR1 SNHLY and CDR2 FYNNEI. V gave up 4 bases and J gave up 4 bases; unmatched junction bases: 1. CDR3 size: 14 residues. The DNA of the CDR3 is TGTGCCAGCAGTGGGGGACTAGCGGGAGAGACCCAGTACTTC. Translating gives CASSGGLAGETQYF.

This sequence joins TRBV30 and TRBJ1-1, with 9 bases matching TRBD1. Germline CDR1 is GTSNPN and CDR2 is SVGIG (reference sequence). J gave up 10 bases and V 5 bases, and 11 bases lay outside the gene matches. This CDR3 has 13 residues. The CDR3 nucleotides read TGTGCCTGGTTGGGACAGGGAAGAGCTCGAGCTTTCTTT. This translates into CAWLGQGRARAFF.